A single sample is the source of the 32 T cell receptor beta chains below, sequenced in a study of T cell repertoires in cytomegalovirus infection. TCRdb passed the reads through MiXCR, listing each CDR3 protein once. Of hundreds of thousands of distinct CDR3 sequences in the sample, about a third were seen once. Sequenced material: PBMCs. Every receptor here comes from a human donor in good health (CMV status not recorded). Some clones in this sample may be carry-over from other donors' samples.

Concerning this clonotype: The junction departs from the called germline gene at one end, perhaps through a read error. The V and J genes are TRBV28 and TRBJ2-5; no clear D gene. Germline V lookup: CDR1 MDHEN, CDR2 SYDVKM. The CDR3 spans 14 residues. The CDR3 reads CASSFDGPQETQCF. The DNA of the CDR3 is TGTGCCAGCAGTTTCGACGGACCCCAAGAGACCCAGTGCTTC.

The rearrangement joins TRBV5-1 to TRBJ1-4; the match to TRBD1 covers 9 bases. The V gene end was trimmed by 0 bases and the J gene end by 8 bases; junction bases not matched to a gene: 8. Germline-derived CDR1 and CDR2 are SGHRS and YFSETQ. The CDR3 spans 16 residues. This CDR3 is CASSLEGQGPGEKLFF. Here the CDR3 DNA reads TGCGCCAGCAGCTTGGAGGGACAGGGCCCGGGGGAAAAACTGTTTTTT. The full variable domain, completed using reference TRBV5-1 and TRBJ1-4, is KAGVTQTPRYLIKTRGQQVTLSCSPISGHRSVSWYQQTPGQGLQFLFEYFSETQRNKGNFPGRFSGRQFSNSRSEMNVSTLELGDSALYLCASSLEGQGPGEKLFFGSGTQLSVL.

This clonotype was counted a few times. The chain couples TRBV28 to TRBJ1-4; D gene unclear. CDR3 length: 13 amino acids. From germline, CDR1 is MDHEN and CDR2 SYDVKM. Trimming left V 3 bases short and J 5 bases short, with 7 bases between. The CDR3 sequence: CASSFGRNEKLFF. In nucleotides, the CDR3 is TGTGCCAGCAGTTTTGGCAGGAATGAAAAACTGTTTTTT.

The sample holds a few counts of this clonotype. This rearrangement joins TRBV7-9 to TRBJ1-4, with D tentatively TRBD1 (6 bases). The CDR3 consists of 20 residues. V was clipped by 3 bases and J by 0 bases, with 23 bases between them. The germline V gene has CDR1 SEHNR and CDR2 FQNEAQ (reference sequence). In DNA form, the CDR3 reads TGTGCCAGCAGCTTTCTTCCCGGACAGACTCATTATGCAACTAATGAAAAACTGTTTTTT. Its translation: CASSFLPGQTHYATNEKLFF.

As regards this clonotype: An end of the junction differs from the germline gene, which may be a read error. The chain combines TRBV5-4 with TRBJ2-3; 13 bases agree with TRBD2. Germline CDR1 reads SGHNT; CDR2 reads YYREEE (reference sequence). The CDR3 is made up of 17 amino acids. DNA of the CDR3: TGTGCCAGCAGCCAAACGACTAGCGGGAGGAGGGCAGATACGCGGTATTTT. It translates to CASSQTTSGRRADTRYF.

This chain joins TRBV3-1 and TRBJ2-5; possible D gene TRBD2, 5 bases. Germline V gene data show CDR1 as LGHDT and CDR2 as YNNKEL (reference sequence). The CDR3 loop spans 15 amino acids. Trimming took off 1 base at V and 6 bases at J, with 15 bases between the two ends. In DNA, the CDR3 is TGTGCCAGCAGCCAAGTTATTGGTAGAGGGAAGACCCAGTACTTC. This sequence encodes CASSQVIGRGKTQYF.

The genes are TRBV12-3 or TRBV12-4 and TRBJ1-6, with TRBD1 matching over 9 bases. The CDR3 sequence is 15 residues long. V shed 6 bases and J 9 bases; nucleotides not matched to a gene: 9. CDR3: CASRRTGDWSSPLHF. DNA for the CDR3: TGTGCCAGCAGGCGGACAGGGGATTGGAGTTCACCCCTCCACTTT.

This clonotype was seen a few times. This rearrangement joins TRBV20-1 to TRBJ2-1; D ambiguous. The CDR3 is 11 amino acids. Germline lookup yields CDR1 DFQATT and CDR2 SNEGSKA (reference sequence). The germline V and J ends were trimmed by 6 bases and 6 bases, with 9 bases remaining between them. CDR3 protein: CSALRRNEQFF. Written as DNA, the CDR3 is TGCAGTGCCCTCCGGCGCAATGAGCAGTTCTTC.

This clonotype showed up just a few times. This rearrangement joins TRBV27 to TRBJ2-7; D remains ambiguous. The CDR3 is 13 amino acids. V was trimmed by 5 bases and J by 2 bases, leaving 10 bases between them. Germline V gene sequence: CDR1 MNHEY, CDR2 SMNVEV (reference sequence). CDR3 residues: CASSPRSPYEQYF. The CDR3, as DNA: TGTGCCAGCAGTCCTCGGAGTCCCTACGAGCAGTACTTC.

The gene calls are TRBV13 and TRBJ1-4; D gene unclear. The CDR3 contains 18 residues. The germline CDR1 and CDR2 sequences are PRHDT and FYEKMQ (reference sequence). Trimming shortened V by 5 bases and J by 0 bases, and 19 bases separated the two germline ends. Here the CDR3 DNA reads TGTGCCAGCAGCGACCGGGCCTCTCCTGAGACAACTAATGAAAAACTGTTTTTT. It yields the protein CASSDRASPETTNEKLFF.

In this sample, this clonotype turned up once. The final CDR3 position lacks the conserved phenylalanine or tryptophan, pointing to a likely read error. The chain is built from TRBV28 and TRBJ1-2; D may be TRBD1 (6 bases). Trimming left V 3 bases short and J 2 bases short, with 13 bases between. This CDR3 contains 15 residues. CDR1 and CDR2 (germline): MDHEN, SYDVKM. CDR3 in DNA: TGTGCCAGCAGTTTTGCAGGGGCGACCAACTATGGCTACACCTTA. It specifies CASSFAGATNYGYTL.

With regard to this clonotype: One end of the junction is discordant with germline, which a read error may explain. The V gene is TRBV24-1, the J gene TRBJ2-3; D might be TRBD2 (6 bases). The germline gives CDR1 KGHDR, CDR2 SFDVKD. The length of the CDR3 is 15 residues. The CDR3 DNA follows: TGCGCCACCGGACGGGGGAGCTCTAGACCAGATACGCAGTATTTT. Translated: CATGRGSSRPDTQYF.

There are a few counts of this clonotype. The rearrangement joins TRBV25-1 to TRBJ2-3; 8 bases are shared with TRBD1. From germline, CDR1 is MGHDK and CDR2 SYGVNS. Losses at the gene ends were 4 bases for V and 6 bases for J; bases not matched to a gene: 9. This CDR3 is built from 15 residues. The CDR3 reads CASSGTGTGADTQYF. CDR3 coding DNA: TGTGCCAGCAGTGGTACCGGGACAGGAGCGGATACGCAGTATTTT. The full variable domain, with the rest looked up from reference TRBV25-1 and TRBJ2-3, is EADIYQTPRYLVIGTGKKITLECSQTMGHDKMYWYQQDPGMELHLIHYSYGVNSTEKGDLSSESTVSRIRTEHFPLTLESARPSHTSQYLCASSGTGTGADTQYFGPGTRLTVL.

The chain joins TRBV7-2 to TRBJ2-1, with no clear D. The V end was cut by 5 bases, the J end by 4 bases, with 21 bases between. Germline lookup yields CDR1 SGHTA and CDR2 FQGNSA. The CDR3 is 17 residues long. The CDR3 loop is CASSPVGLGKRYNEQFF. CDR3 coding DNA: TGTGCCAGCAGCCCGGTCGGGTTAGGGAAGAGATACAATGAGCAGTTCTTC.

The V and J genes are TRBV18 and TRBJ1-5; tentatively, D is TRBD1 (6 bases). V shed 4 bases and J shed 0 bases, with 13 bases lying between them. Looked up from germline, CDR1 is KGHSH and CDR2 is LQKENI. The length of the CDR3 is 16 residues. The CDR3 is CASSLGTPSSNQPQHF. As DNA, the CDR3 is TGTGCCAGCTCACTTGGGACACCGAGTAGCAATCAGCCCCAGCATTTT.

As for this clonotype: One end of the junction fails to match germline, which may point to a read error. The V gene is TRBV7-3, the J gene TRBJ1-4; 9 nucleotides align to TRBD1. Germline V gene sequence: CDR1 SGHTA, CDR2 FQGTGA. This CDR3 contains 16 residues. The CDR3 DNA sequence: TGTGTCAGCAGCCTGTTCGGGGACAGGGAAAATGAAAAACTGTTTTTT. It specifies CVSSLFGDRENEKLFF.

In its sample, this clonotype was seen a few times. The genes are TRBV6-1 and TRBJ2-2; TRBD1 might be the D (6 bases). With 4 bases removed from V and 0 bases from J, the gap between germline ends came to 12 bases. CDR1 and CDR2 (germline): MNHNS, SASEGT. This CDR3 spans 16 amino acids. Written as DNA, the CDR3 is TGTGCCAGCAGTGGACACAGGGTTACGAACACCGGGGAGCTGTTTTTT. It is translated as CASSGHRVTNTGELFF.

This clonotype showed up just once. CDR3 region: CASSLRGHNQPQHF. Here the CDR3 DNA reads TGTGCCAGCAGTTTAAGGGGACACAATCAGCCCCAGCATTTT. This chain links TRBV12-3 or TRBV12-4 with TRBJ1-5, with D tentatively TRBD1 (6 bases). With 2 bases removed from V and 3 bases from J, the gap between germline ends came to 8 bases. This CDR3 has 14 residues.

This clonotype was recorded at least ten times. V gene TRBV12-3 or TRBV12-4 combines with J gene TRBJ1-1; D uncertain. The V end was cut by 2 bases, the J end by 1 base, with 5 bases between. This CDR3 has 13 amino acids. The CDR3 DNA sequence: TGTGCCAGCAGTTTAACGGCGAACACTGAAGCTTTCTTT. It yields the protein CASSLTANTEAFF.

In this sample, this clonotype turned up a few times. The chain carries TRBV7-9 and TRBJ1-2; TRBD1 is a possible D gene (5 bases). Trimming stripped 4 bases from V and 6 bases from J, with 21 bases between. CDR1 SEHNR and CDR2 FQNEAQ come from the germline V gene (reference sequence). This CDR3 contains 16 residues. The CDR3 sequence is CASSSTSAGITNGYTF. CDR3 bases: TGTGCCAGCAGCTCGACCTCCGCAGGGATTACCAATGGCTACACCTTC.

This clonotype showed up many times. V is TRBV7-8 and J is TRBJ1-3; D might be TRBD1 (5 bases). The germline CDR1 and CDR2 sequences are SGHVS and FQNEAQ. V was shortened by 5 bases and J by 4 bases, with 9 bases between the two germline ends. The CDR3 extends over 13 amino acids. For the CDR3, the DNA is TGTGCCAGCAGCCCAGGGTGGGGAAACACCATATATTTT. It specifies CASSPGWGNTIYF.

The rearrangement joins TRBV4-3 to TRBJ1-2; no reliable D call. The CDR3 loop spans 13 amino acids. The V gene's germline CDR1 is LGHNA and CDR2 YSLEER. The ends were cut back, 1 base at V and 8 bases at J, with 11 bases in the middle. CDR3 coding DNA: TGCGCCAGCAGCCAAGTTCAAGCTATCGGCTACACCTTC. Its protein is CASSQVQAIGYTF.

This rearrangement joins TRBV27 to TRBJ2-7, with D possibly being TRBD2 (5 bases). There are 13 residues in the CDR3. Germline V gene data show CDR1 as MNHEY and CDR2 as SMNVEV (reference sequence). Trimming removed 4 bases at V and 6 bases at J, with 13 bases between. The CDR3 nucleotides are TGTGCCAGCAGTTCTGGAGGCGGCACCGAGCAGTACTTC. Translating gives CASSSGGGTEQYF.

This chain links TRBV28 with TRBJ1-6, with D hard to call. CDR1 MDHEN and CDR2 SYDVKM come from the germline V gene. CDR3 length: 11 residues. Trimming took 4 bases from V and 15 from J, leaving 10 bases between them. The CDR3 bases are TGTGCCAGCAGTTACCGTTTGGACCTCCACTTT. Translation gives CASSYRLDLHF.

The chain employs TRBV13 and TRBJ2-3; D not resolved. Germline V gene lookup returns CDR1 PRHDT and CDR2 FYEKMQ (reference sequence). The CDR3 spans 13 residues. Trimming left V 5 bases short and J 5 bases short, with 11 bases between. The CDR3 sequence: CASSRSLRDTQYF. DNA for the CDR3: TGTGCCAGCAGCCGATCCCTTAGAGATACGCAGTATTTT.

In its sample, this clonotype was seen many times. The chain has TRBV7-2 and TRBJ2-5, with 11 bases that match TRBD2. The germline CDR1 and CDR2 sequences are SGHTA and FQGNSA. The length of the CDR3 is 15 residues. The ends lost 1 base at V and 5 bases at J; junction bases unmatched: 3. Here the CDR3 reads CASSLGTSGGETQYF. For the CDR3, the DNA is TGTGCCAGCAGCTTAGGTACTAGCGGGGGCGAGACCCAGTACTTC.

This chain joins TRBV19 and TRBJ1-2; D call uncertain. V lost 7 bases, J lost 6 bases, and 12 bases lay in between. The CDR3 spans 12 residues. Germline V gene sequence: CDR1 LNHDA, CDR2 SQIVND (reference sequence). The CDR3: CASTLSGDGYTF. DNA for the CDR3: TGTGCCAGTACTCTGTCGGGCGATGGCTACACCTTC.

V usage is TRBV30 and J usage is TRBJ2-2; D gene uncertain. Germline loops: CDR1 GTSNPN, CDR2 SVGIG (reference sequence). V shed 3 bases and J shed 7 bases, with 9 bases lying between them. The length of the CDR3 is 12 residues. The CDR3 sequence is CAWSAGGGELFF. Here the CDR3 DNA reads TGTGCCTGGAGCGCAGGCGGCGGGGAGCTGTTTTTT.

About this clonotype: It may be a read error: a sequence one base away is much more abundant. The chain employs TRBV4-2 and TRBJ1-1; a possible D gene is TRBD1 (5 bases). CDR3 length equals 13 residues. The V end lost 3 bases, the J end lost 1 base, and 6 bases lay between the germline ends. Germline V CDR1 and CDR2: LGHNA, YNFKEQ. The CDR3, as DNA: TGTGCCAGCAGCCACGGGGGGAACACTGAAGCTTTCTTT. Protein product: CASSHGGNTEAFF.

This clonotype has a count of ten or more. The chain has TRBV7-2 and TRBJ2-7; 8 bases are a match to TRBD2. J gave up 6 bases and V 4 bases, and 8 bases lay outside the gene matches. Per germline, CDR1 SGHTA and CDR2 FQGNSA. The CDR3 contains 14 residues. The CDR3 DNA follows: TGTGCCAGCAGCTACCTAGCGGGTGGAGGCGAGCAGTACTTC. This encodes CASSYLAGGGEQYF. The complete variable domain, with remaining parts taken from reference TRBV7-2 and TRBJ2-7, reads GAGVSQSPSNKVTEKGKDVELRCDPISGHTALYWYRQSLGQGLEFLIYFQGNSAPDKSGLPSDRFSAERTGGSVSTLTIQRTQQEDSAVYLCASSYLAGGGEQYFGPGTRLTVT.

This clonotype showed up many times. CDR3 in amino acids: CASSLGQIEKLFF. The CDR3 region has the DNA TGTGCCAGCAGCTTAGGGCAGATTGAAAAACTGTTTTTT. The J gene is TRBJ1-4, the V gene TRBV7-8; D gene ambiguous. Trimming stripped 1 base from V and 7 bases from J, with 7 bases between. Germline V gives CDR1 SGHVS, CDR2 FQNEAQ. CDR3 length: 13 residues.

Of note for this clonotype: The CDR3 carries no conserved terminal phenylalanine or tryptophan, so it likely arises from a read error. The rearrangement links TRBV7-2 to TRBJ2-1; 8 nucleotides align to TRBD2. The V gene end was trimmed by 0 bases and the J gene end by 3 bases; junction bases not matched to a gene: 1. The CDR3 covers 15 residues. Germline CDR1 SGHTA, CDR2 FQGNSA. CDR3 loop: CASSLASGGYNEQFL. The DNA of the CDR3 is TGTGCCAGCAGCTTAGCGAGCGGGGGCTACAATGAGCAGTTCTTA.